Listed here is a single T cell receptor (beta chain). The DNA is omitted, as the CDR3 cannot be located on it reliably, and the CDR3 follows TCRdb's listing. The record originates from a study of cytomegalovirus exposure and HLA in healthy donors. PCR employed 60 Vbeta and 13 Jbeta primers. The assay was immunoSEQ multiplex PCR, and TCRdb's table has in-frame clones only and misses some. The data hold some 120,000 clones, with 75% to 90% observed a single time. The CDR3 length equals 16 residues, ends included. The TCR sequence derives from a man in his forties in good health and CMV-seronegative. Material for sequencing was PBMCs. The rearrangement uses TRBV1 and TRBJ2-7; the table's D gene call, TRBD2, was not cross checked with the DNA. TRBV1 is given as a pseudogene. CDR3 residues: CTSSQEWGRGAYEQYF.